This T cell receptor beta chain was recorded in a study of early T cells in non-severe SARS-CoV-2 infection. One entry per CDR3 protein results from TCRdb running MiXCR on the 5' RACE reads. Of around 60,000 distinct CDR3 sequences detected, 20% to 25% appear once; the ten largest clones hold approximately 16%. V gave up 1 base and J gave up 5 bases, with 8 bases separating them. The CDR3 consists of 13 residues. Germline-derived CDR1 and CDR2 are LGHDT and YNNKEL (reference sequence). The input for sequencing was whole blood, taken at baseline. The V and J genes are TRBV3-1 and TRBJ1-1, with unresolved D. This sequence originates from an adult who was a healthcare worker with PCR-confirmed SARS-CoV-2 infection or an uninfected control (not recorded which). DNA of the CDR3: TGTGCCAGCAGCCAAGGTCCGGGTACTGAAGCTTTCTTT. Protein product: CASSQGPGTEAFF.